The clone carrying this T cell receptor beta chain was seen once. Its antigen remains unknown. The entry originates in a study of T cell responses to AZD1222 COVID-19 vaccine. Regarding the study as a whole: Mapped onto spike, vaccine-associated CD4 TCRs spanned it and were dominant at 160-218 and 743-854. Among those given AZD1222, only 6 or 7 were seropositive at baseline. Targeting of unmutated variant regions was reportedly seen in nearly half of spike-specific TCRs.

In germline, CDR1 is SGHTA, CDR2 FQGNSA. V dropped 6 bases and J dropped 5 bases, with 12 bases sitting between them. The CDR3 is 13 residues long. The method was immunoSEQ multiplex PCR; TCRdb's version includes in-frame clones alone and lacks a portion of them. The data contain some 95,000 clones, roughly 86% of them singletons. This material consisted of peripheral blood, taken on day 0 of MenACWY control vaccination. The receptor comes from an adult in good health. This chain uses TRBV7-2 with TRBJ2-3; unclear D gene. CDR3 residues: CASSEFLGDTQYF. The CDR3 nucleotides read TGTGCCAGCAGTGAGTTCCTTGGAGATACGCAGTATTTT. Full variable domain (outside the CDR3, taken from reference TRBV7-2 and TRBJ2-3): GAGVSQSPSNKVTEKGKDVELRCDPISGHTALYWYRQSLGQGLEFLIYFQGNSAPDKSGLPSDRFSAERTGGSVSTLTIQRTQQEDSAVYLCASSEFLGDTQYFGPGTRLTVL.